These 13 T cell receptor beta chains were all obtained from the same sample, sequenced in a study of cytotoxic CD8 clonotypes in ibrutinib-treated CLL. TCRdb keeps only in-frame clones here, not all; method: immunoSEQ multiplex PCR. The sample includes roughly 110,000 clones, 58% of them seen just once. The sequencing here drew on PBMCs, taken after 24 months of ibrutinib treatment. These TCRs come from a human donor with chronic lymphocytic leukemia.

The rearrangement links TRBV4-2 to TRBJ2-6; the D call may be TRBD1 or TRBD2 (5 bases each). V lost 4 bases, J lost 0 bases, and 19 bases lay in between. The CDR3 sequence is 19 residues long. Germline CDR1 is LGHNA and CDR2 is YNFKEQ. The chain's CDR3 is CASSPSPGRLSSGANVLTF. The DNA for the CDR3 is TGTGCCAGCAGCCCGTCGCCGGGACGGCTGAGCTCTGGGGCCAACGTCCTGACTTTC.

The chain has TRBV7-2 and TRBJ1-5; D is undetermined. The CDR3 is made up of 14 amino acids. V gave up 1 base and J gave up 7 bases, with 11 bases separating them. From germline, CDR1 is SGHTA and CDR2 FQGNSA. Written as DNA, the CDR3 is TGTGCCAGCAGCTTAGATTTGGCAGGCCAGCCCCAGCATTTT. Amino acid sequence: CASSLDLAGQPQHF.

The genes are TRBV30 and TRBJ2-7, with TRBD2 identical over 9 bases. Germline CDR1 is GTSNPN and CDR2 is SVGIG (reference sequence). J gave up 1 base and V 5 bases, and 3 bases lay outside the gene matches. The CDR3 runs 13 residues. In DNA, the CDR3 is TGTGCCTGGCACAGCGGGGGGTCCTACGAGCAGTACTTC. It translates to CAWHSGGSYEQYF.

V gene TRBV29-1 combines with J gene TRBJ2-3; D gene unclear. Germline V CDR1 and CDR2: SQVTM, ANQGSEA. The CDR3 covers 13 residues. V gave up 6 bases and J gave up 4 bases, with 14 bases separating them. CDR3 bases: TGCAGCGTGGCGGACCGAGCGCCAGATACGCAGTATTTT. Residues: CSVADRAPDTQYF.

This chain links TRBV16 with TRBJ1-1; D gene uncertain. The CDR3 totals 15 residues. Germline CDR1 is KGHSY and CDR2 is FQNENV. V was cut by 2 bases and J by 5 bases, with 15 bases left in between. CDR3 DNA: TGTGCCAGCAGCCAACGGGATGGTGAGAGGACTGAAGCTTTCTTT. Protein sequence: CASSQRDGERTEAFF.

The rearrangement joins TRBV5-8 to TRBJ1-5, with D uncertain. V lost 1 base to trimming and J lost 0 bases, with 14 bases between them. The CDR3 totals 17 residues. From germline, CDR1 is SGHTS and CDR2 YDEGEE. CDR3 region: CASSLFIGYPSNQPQHF. The CDR3 DNA sequence: TGTGCCAGCAGCTTGTTTATCGGGTACCCTAGCAATCAGCCCCAGCATTTT.

This clone was seen once. The genes are TRBV7-2 and TRBJ2-7, with a weak D call TRBD1 (5 bases). V was clipped by 4 bases and J by 2 bases, with 15 bases between them. Germline V gives CDR1 SGHTA, CDR2 FQGNSA. The CDR3 length is 15 residues. CDR3 nucleotide sequence: TGTGCCAGCAGCTCCCGACAGAGCTCACCCTACGAGCAGTACTTC. Protein sequence: CASSSRQSSPYEQYF.

The chain employs TRBV29-1 and TRBJ1-2; 11 bases line up with TRBD1. From germline, CDR1 is SQVTM and CDR2 ANQGSEA. The junction had 5 bases not matched to a gene; V was cut back by 2 bases and J by 3 bases. This CDR3 region has 15 residues. CDR3 in DNA: TGCAGCGTTGAATTACCGGGACAGGGGGACTATGGCTACACCTTC. Its translation: CSVELPGQGDYGYTF.

The chain carries TRBV6-1 and TRBJ2-2; D uncertain. Trimming pared 6 bases from V and 0 bases from J, leaving 11 bases between. This CDR3 spans 15 amino acids. The germline gives CDR1 MNHNS, CDR2 SASEGT. CDR3 bases: TGTGCCAGCAGGTACGGTGTCACGAACACCGGGGAGCTGTTTTTT. Translation gives CASRYGVTNTGELFF.

This rearrangement joins TRBV6-1 to TRBJ2-1, with a possible D match to TRBD1 (6 bases). Looked up from germline, CDR1 is MNHNS and CDR2 is SASEGT. V was cut by 6 bases and J by 3 bases, with 9 bases left in between. The length of the CDR3 is 13 residues. CDR3 region: CASSRGGYNEQFF. DNA for the CDR3: TGTGCCAGCAGCCGAGGGGGCTACAATGAGCAGTTCTTC.

V usage is TRBV4-1 and J usage is TRBJ2-7; no clear D gene. This CDR3 is built from 14 residues. V lost 2 bases and J lost 0, with 8 bases in between. Germline V gives CDR1 MGHRA, CDR2 YSYEKL. CDR3 region: CASSQMTRSYEQYF. The CDR3 region has the DNA TGCGCCAGCAGCCAAATGACCCGCTCCTACGAGCAGTACTTC.

V is TRBV14 and J is TRBJ1-3, with a tentative D call TRBD1 (5 bases). Trimming removed 4 bases from V and 9 bases from J, with 13 bases in between. The V gene's germline CDR1 is SGHDN and CDR2 FVKESK. The CDR3 has 13 residues. This CDR3 is CASSPPEGFTIYF. In nucleotides, the CDR3 is TGTGCCAGCAGCCCGCCCGAGGGGTTCACCATATATTTT.

The chain recombines TRBV6-6 with TRBJ2-5; D is perhaps TRBD2 (8 bases). Trimming shortened V by 8 bases and J by 7 bases, and 17 bases separated the two germline ends. The germline CDR1 and CDR2 sequences are MNHNY and SVGAGI (reference sequence). The CDR3 runs to 13 residues. The CDR3 reads CASREGASRTQYF. The CDR3 DNA follows: TGTGCCAGCCGGGAGGGGGCCTCCCGGACCCAGTACTTC.